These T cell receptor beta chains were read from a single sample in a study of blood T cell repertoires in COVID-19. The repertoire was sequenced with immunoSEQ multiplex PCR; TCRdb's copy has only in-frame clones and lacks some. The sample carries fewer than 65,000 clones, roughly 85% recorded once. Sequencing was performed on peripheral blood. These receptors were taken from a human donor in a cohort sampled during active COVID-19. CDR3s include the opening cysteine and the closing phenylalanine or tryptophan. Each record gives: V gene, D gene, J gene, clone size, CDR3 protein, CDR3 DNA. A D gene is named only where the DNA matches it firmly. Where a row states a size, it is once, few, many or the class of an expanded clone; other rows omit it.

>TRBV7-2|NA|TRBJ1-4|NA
CASSLDGRGGNEKLFF
TGTGCCAGCAGCTTAGACGGGCGGGGGGGTAATGAAAAACTGTTTTTT
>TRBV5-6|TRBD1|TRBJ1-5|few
CASSLARQGAFQPQHF
TGTGCCAGCAGCTTGGCCAGACAGGGGGCGTTTCAGCCCCAGCATTTT
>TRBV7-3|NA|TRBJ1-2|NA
CASSSSVLGGYTF
TGTGCCAGCAGCTCAAGTGTTTTGGGCGGCTACACCTTC
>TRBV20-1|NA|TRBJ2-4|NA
CSASQGGKNIQYF
TGCAGTGCTAGTCAAGGAGGCAAAAACATTCAGTACTTC
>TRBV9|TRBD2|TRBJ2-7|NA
CASSVAGEAFYEQYF
TGTGCCAGCAGCGTGGCGGGGGAGGCGTTCTACGAGCAGTACTTC
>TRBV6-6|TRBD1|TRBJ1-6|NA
CASSYPTGNNSPLHF
TGTGCCAGCAGTTACCCGACAGGGAACAATTCACCCCTCCACTTT
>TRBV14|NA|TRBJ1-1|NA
CASSHIGGHQNEAFF
TGTGCCAGCAGCCACATTGGGGGACATCAAAATGAAGCTTTCTTT
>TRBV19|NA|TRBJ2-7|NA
CASSIAWLQASSYEQYF
TGTGCCAGTAGTATCGCCTGGCTCCAGGCCAGCTCCTACGAGCAGTACTTC
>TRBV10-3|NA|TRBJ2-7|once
CAINAGSSYEQYF
TGTGCCATCAACGCCGGGAGCTCCTACGAGCAGTACTTC
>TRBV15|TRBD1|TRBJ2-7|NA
CATSSLAGGLYEQYF
TGTGCCACCAGCAGCTTGGCAGGGGGCTTATACGAGCAGTACTTC
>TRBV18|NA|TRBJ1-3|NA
CASSPEGLSGNTIYF
TGTGCCAGCTCACCAGAGGGCCTCTCTGGAAACACCATATATTTT
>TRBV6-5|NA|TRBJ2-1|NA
CASSLTGHNEQFF
TGTGCCAGCAGCCTGACAGGTCACAATGAGCAGTTCTTC
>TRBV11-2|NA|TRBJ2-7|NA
CASSLRGEQYF
TGTGCCAGCAGCTTACGGGGCGAGCAGTACTTC
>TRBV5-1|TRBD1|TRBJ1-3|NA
CASSLTGEGGNTIYF
TGCGCCAGCAGCTTGACAGGGGAAGGTGGAAACACCATATATTTT
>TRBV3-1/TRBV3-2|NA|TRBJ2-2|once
CASKRGEVTNTGELFF
TGTGCCAGCAAGAGAGGGGAGGTTACGAACACCGGGGAGCTGTTTTTT
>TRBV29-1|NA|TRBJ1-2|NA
CSGTQGSSDYGYTF
TGCAGCGGTACACAGGGATCGTCCGACTATGGCTACACCTTC
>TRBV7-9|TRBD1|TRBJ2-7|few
CATGTGEYEQYF
TGTGCCACCGGGACAGGGGAGTACGAGCAGTACTTC
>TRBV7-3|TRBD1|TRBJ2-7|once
CASSLNQGAVYEQYF
TGTGCCAGCAGCTTAAATCAGGGGGCAGTCTACGAGCAGTACTTC
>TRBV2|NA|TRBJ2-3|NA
CASRRDFTDTQYF
TGTGCCAGCAGACGGGACTTCACAGATACGCAGTATTTT
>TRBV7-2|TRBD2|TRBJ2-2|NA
CASSFGLAGVMGGELFF
TGTGCCAGCAGCTTCGGACTAGCGGGGGTTATGGGCGGGGAGCTGTTTTTT
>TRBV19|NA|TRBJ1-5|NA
CASSKGGGNQPQHF
TGTGCCAGTAGTAAGGGAGGTGGCAATCAGCCCCAGCATTTT
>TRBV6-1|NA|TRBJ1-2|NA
CASSDYSNYGYTF
TGTGCCAGCAGTGATTACAGTAACTATGGCTACACCTTC
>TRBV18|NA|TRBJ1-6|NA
CASSLESYNSPLHF
TGTGCCAGCTCACTTGAGTCCTATAATTCACCCCTCCACTTT
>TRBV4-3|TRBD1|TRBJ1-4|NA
CASSPSDRDGEKLFF
TGCGCCAGCAGCCCCTCGGACAGGGACGGAGAAAAACTGTTTTTT
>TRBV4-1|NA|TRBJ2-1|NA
CASSHLDLLSYNEQFF
TGCGCCAGCAGCCATCTCGACTTGCTATCCTACAATGAGCAGTTCTTC
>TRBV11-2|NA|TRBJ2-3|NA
CASTQRASTDTQYF
TGTGCCAGCACCCAGCGAGCTAGCACAGATACGCAGTATTTT
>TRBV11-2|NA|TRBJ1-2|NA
CASSPRGGNYGYTF
TGTGCCAGCAGCCCACGAGGGGGTAACTATGGCTACACCTTC
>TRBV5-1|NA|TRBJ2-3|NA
CASSLGASPSTDTQYF
TGCGCCAGCAGCTTGGGGGCGTCCCCTAGCACAGATACGCAGTATTTT
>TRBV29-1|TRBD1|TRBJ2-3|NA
CSVGTGTGSDTQYF
TGCAGCGTTGGGACCGGGACAGGGTCAGATACGCAGTATTTT
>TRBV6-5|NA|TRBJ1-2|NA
CASSGVGLGGYGYTF
TGTGCCAGCAGCGGAGTGGGGCTGGGGGGCTATGGCTACACCTTC
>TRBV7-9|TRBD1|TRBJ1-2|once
CASSSSGQGGYGYTF
TGTGCCAGCAGCTCCTCGGGACAGGGTGGCTATGGCTACACCTTC
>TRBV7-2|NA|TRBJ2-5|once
CASSRSRWETQYF
TGTGCCAGCAGCCGTTCTAGGTGGGAGACCCAGTACTTC
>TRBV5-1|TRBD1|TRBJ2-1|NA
CASSLASTGLSYNEQFF
TGCGCCAGCAGCTTGGCGTCGACAGGGCTCTCCTACAATGAGCAGTTCTTC
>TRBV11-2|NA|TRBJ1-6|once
CASSPRWGGSPLHF
TGTGCCAGCAGCCCTCGTTGGGGGGGTTCACCCCTCCACTTT
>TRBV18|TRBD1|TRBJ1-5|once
CASSPVQGEDQPQHF
TGTGCCAGCTCACCAGTCCAGGGGGAAGATCAGCCCCAGCATTTT
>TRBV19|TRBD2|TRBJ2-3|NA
CASSMLGGLALGDTQYF
TGTGCCAGTAGTATGCTTGGAGGACTAGCACTGGGAGATACGCAGTATTTT
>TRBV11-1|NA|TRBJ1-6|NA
CASSYTYNSPLHF
TGTGCCAGCAGCTACACCTATAATTCACCCCTCCACTTT
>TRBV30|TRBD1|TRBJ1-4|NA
CAWSPGTGNEKLFF
TGTGCCTGGAGTCCCGGGACAGGGAATGAAAAACTGTTTTTT
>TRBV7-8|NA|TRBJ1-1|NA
CASSHNRVNTEAFF
TGTGCCAGCAGCCATAACAGGGTAAACACTGAAGCTTTCTTT
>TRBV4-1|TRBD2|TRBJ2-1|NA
CASSQLAGINNEQFF
TGCGCCAGCAGCCAACTAGCGGGGATCAACAATGAGCAGTTCTTC
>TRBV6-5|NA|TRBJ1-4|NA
CASMTAATNEKLFF
TGTGCCAGCATGACAGCTGCAACTAATGAAAAACTGTTTTTT
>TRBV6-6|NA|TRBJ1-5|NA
CASSYRVSDSNQPQHF
TGTGCCAGCAGTTACAGAGTCAGCGATAGCAATCAGCCCCAGCATTTT
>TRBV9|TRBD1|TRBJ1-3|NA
CASSVEGQGVSGNTIYF
TGTGCCAGCAGCGTAGAAGGGCAGGGGGTTTCTGGAAACACCATATATTTT
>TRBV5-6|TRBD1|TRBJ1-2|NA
CASSPDRVTYYGYTF
TGTGCCAGCAGCCCGGACAGGGTGACATACTATGGCTACACCTTC
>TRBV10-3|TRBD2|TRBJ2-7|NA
CAISGTSSYEQYF
TGTGCCATCAGTGGGACTAGTTCCTACGAGCAGTACTTC
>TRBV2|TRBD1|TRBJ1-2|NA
CAIQTGPYGYTF
TGTGCCATCCAGACAGGGCCCTATGGCTACACCTTC
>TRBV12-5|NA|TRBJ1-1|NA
CASGLPVTEAFF
TGTGCTAGTGGACTCCCGGTCACTGAAGCTTTCTTT
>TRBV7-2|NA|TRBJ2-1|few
CASSLWAGNEQFF
TGTGCCAGCAGCTTATGGGCAGGCAATGAGCAGTTCTTC
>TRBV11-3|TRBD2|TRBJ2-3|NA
CASSTGGAGTDTQYF
TGTGCCAGCAGCACGGGGGGGGCCGGCACAGATACGCAGTATTTT
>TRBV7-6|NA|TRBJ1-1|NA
CASSPSGGWNTEAFF
TGTGCCAGCAGCCCGAGTGGAGGGTGGAACACTGAAGCTTTCTTT
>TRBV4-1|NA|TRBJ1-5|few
CASSEPLSNQPQHF
TGCGCCAGCAGCGAGCCCCTTAGCAATCAGCCCCAGCATTTT
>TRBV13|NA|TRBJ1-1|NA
CASSLPTAGTTFGDTEAFF
TGTGCCAGCAGCCTTCCGACCGCGGGGACGACATTCGGAGACACTGAAGCTTTCTTT
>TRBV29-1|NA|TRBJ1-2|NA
CSVVLGTTYGYTF
TGCAGCGTTGTCCTCGGGACAACTTATGGCTACACCTTC